The 29 T cell receptor beta chains reported below all come from one sample, sequenced in a study of blood T cell repertoires in COVID-19. Produced via immunoSEQ multiplex PCR; TCRdb's table is partial and in-frame only. The sample has about 300,000 clones; 84% are singletons. Sequenced input: peripheral blood. The receptors originated from a human donor with COVID-19, enrolled during active disease. The donor label of this sample is uncertain.

This clone was counted once. The chain uses TRBV11-2 and TRBJ2-7; TRBD2 matches 14 bases. The CDR3 has 17 residues. V lost 4 bases and J lost 2; bases outside the gene matches: 7. Germline-derived CDR1 and CDR2 are SGHAT and FQNNGV. In DNA, the CDR3 is TGTGCCAGCAGCTCCCAGACTAGCGGGAGGGGAGCCTACGAGCAGTACTTC. This encodes CASSSQTSGRGAYEQYF.

A word on this clone: This same CDR3 is encoded by further DNA sequences in the sample. The rearrangement uses TRBV30 and TRBJ1-1, with a weak D call TRBD1 (5 bases). There are 13 residues in the CDR3. V shed 1 base and J shed 1 base, with 7 bases lying between them. Germline CDR1 and CDR2: GTSNPN and SVGIG (reference sequence). The CDR3 loop is CAWSGQGNTEAFF. The CDR3 DNA reads TGTGCCTGGAGTGGGCAGGGGAACACTGAAGCTTTCTTT.

V is TRBV11-2 and J is TRBJ1-3; TRBD1 might be the D (5 bases). There are 14 residues in the CDR3. The germline V gene has CDR1 SGHAT and CDR2 FQNNGV. Trimming shortened V by 5 bases and J by 3 bases, and 11 bases separated the two germline ends. DNA for the CDR3: TGTGCCAGCAGCCGGACACGTAATGGAAACACCATATATTTT. Protein sequence: CASSRTRNGNTIYF.

As for this clone: The identical CDR3 is also encoded by other nucleotide sequences in the sample. This chain connects TRBV7-9 to TRBJ1-5; D remains unclear. CDR1 is SEHNR, CDR2 FQNEAQ, per germline (reference sequence). Trimming pared 1 base from V and 2 bases from J, leaving 6 bases between. This CDR3 comprises 14 residues. The CDR3 loop reads CASSLGQGNQPQHF. CDR3 nucleotides: TGTGCCAGCAGCTTAGGGCAGGGCAATCAGCCCCAGCATTTT.

V is TRBV2 and J is TRBJ2-5; D may be TRBD1 (5 bases). Germline V gene sequence: CDR1 SNHLY, CDR2 FYNNEI. The CDR3 totals 14 residues. V lost 3 bases, J lost 4 bases, and 12 bases lay in between. The CDR3 loop reads CASSDRAAGETQYF. The CDR3 DNA reads TGTGCCAGCAGTGACAGGGCGGCTGGAGAGACCCAGTACTTC.

This sequence joins TRBV12-3 or TRBV12-4 and TRBJ2-4; 7 bases match TRBD2. The V and J ends lost 10 bases and 9 bases, in that order; junction bases with no gene match: 12. This CDR3 spans 13 amino acids. The CDR3 bases are TGTGCCACCAACGGCGGGGGATTCGGCATTCAGTACTTC. This translates into CATNGGGFGIQYF.

This clone was counted between two and nine times. The genes are TRBV12-3 or TRBV12-4 and TRBJ2-1; possible D gene TRBD1, 5 bases. The ends were cut back, 6 bases at V and 6 bases at J, with 6 bases in the middle. CDR3 length equals 11 residues. The CDR3 coding sequence is TGTGCCAGCAGAAGGGGCAATGAGCAGTTCTTC. Amino acid sequence: CASRRGNEQFF.

This clone was seen once. This sequence joins TRBV10-2 and TRBJ1-2, with TRBD1 identical over 7 bases. Germline CDR1 reads WSHSY; CDR2 reads SAAADI. Losses at the gene ends were 6 bases for V and 5 bases for J; bases not matched to a gene: 9. The length of the CDR3 is 14 residues. The CDR3 sequence: CASSQDGQVYGYTF. CDR3 nucleotide sequence: TGCGCCAGCAGCCAGGACGGACAGGTTTATGGCTACACCTTC.

In this sample, this clone turned up a few times. The rearrangement joins TRBV6-6 to TRBJ2-5, with TRBD2 matching 13 bases. With 5 bases clipped from V and 4 bases from J, the junction kept 4 bases outside the gene matches. This CDR3 contains 15 residues. Germline values: CDR1 MNHNY, CDR2 SVGAGI (reference sequence). CDR3 region: CASSRTSGSLETQYF. The CDR3 DNA reads as TGTGCCAGCAGTAGGACTAGCGGGAGTTTAGAGACCCAGTACTTC.

The rearrangement uses TRBV3-1 (or the pseudogene TRBV3-2) and TRBJ1-3; 7 nucleotides align to TRBD1. This CDR3 is 13 amino acids long. CDR1 and CDR2 from the germline V gene are LGHDT and YNNKEL (reference sequence). The V segment lost 5 bases and the J segment 3 bases; nucleotides outside the gene matches: 1. In DNA form, the CDR3 reads TGTGCCAGCAGCGGGACAGATGGAAACACCATATATTTT. It yields the protein CASSGTDGNTIYF.

This chain uses TRBV7-9 with TRBJ2-3, with TRBD2 identical over 16 bases. Germline CDR1 reads SEHNR; CDR2 reads FQNEAQ (reference sequence). The J segment lost 3 bases and the V segment lost 5 bases, leaving 14 bases of the junction unmatched. This CDR3 is built from 20 residues. The CDR3 nucleotides read TGTGCCAGCAGCACCCACAGGGGGACTAGCGGGAGGGCTTGGACAGATACGCAGTATTTT. Translated, it gives CASSTHRGTSGRAWTDTQYF.

The chain carries TRBV6-5 and TRBJ2-7; 13 nucleotides match TRBD2. From germline, CDR1 is MNHEY and CDR2 SVGAGI. The length of the CDR3 is 15 residues. J lost 7 bases, V lost 6 bases, and 9 bases had no gene match. The CDR3 loop reads CASRPTLAGGGEQYF. The CDR3 coding sequence is TGTGCCAGCAGGCCTACACTAGCGGGAGGGGGGGAGCAGTACTTC.

The CDR3 reads CASSYTGGAGELFF. The CDR3 DNA reads as TGTGCCAGCAGCTACACAGGGGGAGCCGGGGAGCTGTTTTTT. The chain employs TRBV11-2 and TRBJ2-2, with 8 bases lining up with TRBD1. CDR1 is SGHAT, CDR2 FQNNGV, per germline. Unmatched junction bases numbered 4, after V lost 4 bases and J lost 6 bases. This CDR3 has 14 residues.

The V call is TRBV2, the J call TRBJ2-1; 10 positions agree with TRBD1. With 5 bases clipped from V and 7 bases from J, the junction kept 8 bases outside the gene matches. From germline, CDR1 is SNHLY and CDR2 FYNNEI. The CDR3 is made up of 15 amino acids. The CDR3 region is CASSPGTGVLNEQFF. The CDR3 DNA reads TGTGCCAGCAGTCCCGGGACAGGGGTTTTGAATGAGCAGTTCTTC.

The chain joins TRBV3-1 (or the pseudogene TRBV3-2) to TRBJ2-2; TRBD2 might be the D (5 bases). Germline CDR1 is LGHDT and CDR2 is YNNKEL (reference sequence). The CDR3 contains 15 residues. Trimming stripped 3 bases from V and 5 bases from J, with 13 bases between. In DNA form, the CDR3 reads TGTGCCAGCAGCCAGTCCAGGACGGGGACCGGGGAGCTGTTTTTT. It yields the protein CASSQSRTGTGELFF.

This chain connects TRBV3-1 (or the pseudogene TRBV3-2) to TRBJ2-7, with TRBD2 identical over 9 bases. CDR1 is LGHDT, CDR2 YNNKEL, per germline (reference sequence). The length of the CDR3 is 15 residues. J was trimmed by 4 bases and V by 1 base; bases with no gene match: 5. CDR3 sequence reads: CASSQVSSGIYEQYF. CDR3 in DNA: TGTGCCAGCAGCCAAGTTTCTAGCGGGATATACGAGCAGTACTTC.

V and J are TRBV28 and TRBJ2-3, with 11 nucleotides matching TRBD2. V shed 7 bases, J shed 3 bases, and the junction held 6 bases outside the gene matches. Germline-derived CDR1 and CDR2 are MDHEN and SYDVKM. The CDR3 covers 15 residues. CDR3 residues: CASTLAGGGTDTQYF. The CDR3 DNA is TGTGCCAGCACCCTAGCGGGAGGCGGGACAGATACGCAGTATTTT.

CDR3 sequence (DNA): TGTGCCAGCAGTGACAATACTTACTCCTACGAGCAGTACTTC. It translates to CASSDNTYSYEQYF. This chain uses TRBV6-1 with TRBJ2-7, with unresolved D. The CDR3 is made up of 14 amino acids. The V end lost 3 bases, the J end lost 0 bases, and 9 bases lay between the germline ends. CDR1 and CDR2 from the germline V gene are MNHNS and SASEGT.

The chain joins TRBV27 to TRBJ2-7; TRBD1 matches at 9 bases. CDR1 MNHEY and CDR2 SMNVEV come from the germline V gene (reference sequence). There are 14 residues in the CDR3. J lost 5 bases, V lost 6 bases, and 8 bases had no gene match. CDR3 residues: CASSPGDRVHEQYF. CDR3 nucleotides: TGTGCCAGCAGCCCAGGGGACAGGGTCCACGAGCAGTACTTC.

The V gene is TRBV28, the J gene TRBJ1-1; 7 bases match TRBD1. V lost 8 bases to trimming and J lost 7 bases; unmatched junction nucleotides: 19. CDR3 length: 16 residues. Germline CDR1 reads MDHEN; CDR2 reads SYDVKM. CDR3 residues: CASAQGVRGLLGEAFF. CDR3 DNA sequence: TGTGCCAGCGCGCAGGGGGTACGGGGTCTACTCGGTGAAGCTTTCTTT.

The CDR3 spells CASSFSTDTQYF. As DNA, the CDR3 is TGCGCCAGCAGCTTTAGTACAGATACGCAGTATTTT. The chain couples TRBV5-1 to TRBJ2-3, with D unclear. Trimming pared 2 bases from V and 3 bases from J, leaving 4 bases between. The CDR3 runs 12 residues. Germline V lookup: CDR1 SGHRS, CDR2 YFSETQ.

The chain joins TRBV27 to TRBJ2-7, with 7 bases matching TRBD1. V shed 5 bases, J shed 3 bases, and the junction held 7 bases outside the gene matches. CDR3 size: 14 residues. CDR1 MNHEY and CDR2 SMNVEV come from the germline V gene (reference sequence). The CDR3 region has the DNA TGTGCCAGCAGTACCGGGACAGCTTTCTACGAGCAGTACTTC. This encodes CASSTGTAFYEQYF.

The chain recombines TRBV5-1 with TRBJ2-3; D possibly corresponds to TRBD2 (5 bases). The V end lost 1 base, the J end lost 10 bases, and 16 bases lay between the germline ends. The CDR3 is 14 residues long. Germline V gene sequence: CDR1 SGHRS, CDR2 YFSETQ. The CDR3 loop reads CASSLNRDSSAQYF. CDR3 nucleotides: TGCGCCAGCAGCTTGAATCGGGATAGTTCCGCGCAGTATTTT. The variable domain in full, with the rest retrieved from reference TRBV5-1 and TRBJ2-3, is KAGVTQTPRYLIKTRGQQVTLSCSPISGHRSVSWYQQTPGQGLQFLFEYFSETQRNKGNFPGRFSGRQFSNSRSEMNVSTLELGDSALYLCASSLNRDSSAQYFGPGTRLTVL.

This chain joins TRBV5-4 and TRBJ2-1; TRBD1 agrees at 8 bases. V dropped 3 bases and J dropped 6; count of bases not matched to a gene: 8. The CDR3 consists of 15 residues. Germline V gene lookup returns CDR1 SGHNT and CDR2 YYREEE (reference sequence). CDR3 coding DNA: TGTGCCAGCAGCTCACAGGGGGGATCGCTCAATGAGCAGTTCTTC. This gives the protein CASSSQGGSLNEQFF.

The J gene is TRBJ1-2, the V gene TRBV27; D remains ambiguous. In germline, CDR1 is MNHEY, CDR2 SMNVEV (reference sequence). V was shortened by 4 bases and J by 4 bases, with 10 bases between the two germline ends. This CDR3 has 13 amino acids. The CDR3 sequence is CASSWAPSYGYTF. CDR3 sequence (DNA): TGTGCCAGCAGTTGGGCACCCAGCTATGGCTACACCTTC.

This rearrangement joins TRBV5-4 to TRBJ2-3, with a tentative D call TRBD2 (5 bases). V shed 0 bases and J shed 3 bases, with 11 bases lying between them. The CDR3 totals 15 residues. Germline values: CDR1 SGHNT, CDR2 YYREEE (reference sequence). The CDR3 loop reads CASSLEVARTDTQYF. The CDR3 nucleotides read TGTGCCAGCAGCTTGGAGGTAGCGAGGACAGATACGCAGTATTTT.

J is TRBJ2-2 and V is TRBV5-6; D is ambiguous. The CDR3 covers 13 residues. V lost 4 bases and J 1 base, leaving 5 bases between the germline ends. Germline CDR1 SGHDT, CDR2 YYEEEE. The CDR3 region is CASSAGNTGELFF. The CDR3 DNA reads as TGTGCCAGCAGCGCAGGGAACACCGGGGAGCTGTTTTTT.

V usage is TRBV6-5 and J usage is TRBJ2-7, with 10 bases identical to TRBD1. Trimming at V came to 7 bases and at J to 12 bases, leaving 12 bases not matched to a gene. The CDR3 loop spans 13 amino acids. Germline values: CDR1 MNHEY, CDR2 SVGAGI. DNA of the CDR3: TGTGCCAGCACTCCCCCGGGACAGGGGTTCCCGTACTTC. The encoded protein is CASTPPGQGFPYF.

This clone was seen only once. V and J are TRBV12-2 and TRBJ2-7; the table's TRBD2 call for D was not verified on the DNA. TRBV12-2 is reported as a pseudogene. This CDR3 is built from 16 residues. The CDR3 spells CAPPRLAGGPRRGQYF. The CDR3 bases are TGTGCCCCCCCCCGGCTAGCGGGAGGGCCCCGGAGGGGGCAGTACTTC.